This TCR beta chain was sequenced for a study of T-cell memory formation after mild COVID-19. This clonotype was detected ten times or more. Its antigen remains unknown. MiXCR was run by TCRdb on the 5' RACE reads, yielding one entry per CDR3 protein. This table has more than 400,000 distinct CDR3 sequences, roughly 18% appearing once. Findings and limits, study-wide: Contracting clones from day 15 to 85 had balanced CD4/CD8; later expanders favoured CD4+.

Sequenced: PBMCs or a T cell subset sorted from them (not recorded which). The source of this sequence is an adult woman who had mild COVID-19 (a few samples of this study predate the infection). Cell type and time point are not known.

The CDR3 here is CASSVNNYGYTF. DNA of the CDR3: TGTGCCAGCAGTGTGAACAACTATGGCTACACCTTC. The rearrangement links TRBV12-3 or TRBV12-4 to TRBJ1-2; D is unclear. The V end lost 5 bases, the J end lost 2 bases, and 6 bases lay between the germline ends. This CDR3 contains 12 residues.